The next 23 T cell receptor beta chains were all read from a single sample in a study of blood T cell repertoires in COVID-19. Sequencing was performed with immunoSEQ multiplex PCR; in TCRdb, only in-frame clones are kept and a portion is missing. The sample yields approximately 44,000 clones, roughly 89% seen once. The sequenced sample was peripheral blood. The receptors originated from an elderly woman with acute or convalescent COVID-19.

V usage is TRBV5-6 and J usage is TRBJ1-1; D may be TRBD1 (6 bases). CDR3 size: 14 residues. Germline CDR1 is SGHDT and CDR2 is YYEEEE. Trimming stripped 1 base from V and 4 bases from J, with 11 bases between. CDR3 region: CASSLNRAGTEAFF. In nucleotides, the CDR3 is TGTGCCAGCAGCTTGAACAGGGCGGGCACTGAAGCTTTCTTT.

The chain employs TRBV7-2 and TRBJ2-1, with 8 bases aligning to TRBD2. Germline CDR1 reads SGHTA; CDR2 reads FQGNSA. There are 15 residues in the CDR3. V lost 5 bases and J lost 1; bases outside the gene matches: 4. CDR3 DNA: TGTGCCAGCAGCCGGGAGGGAGTATCCTACAATGAGCAGTTCTTC. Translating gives CASSREGVSYNEQFF.

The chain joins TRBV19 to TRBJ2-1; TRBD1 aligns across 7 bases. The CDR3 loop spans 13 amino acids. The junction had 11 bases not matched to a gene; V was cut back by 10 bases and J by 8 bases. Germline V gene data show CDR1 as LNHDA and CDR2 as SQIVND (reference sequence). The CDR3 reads CATRQGIMHEQFF. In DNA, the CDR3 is TGTGCCACCAGACAGGGTATTATGCATGAGCAGTTCTTC.

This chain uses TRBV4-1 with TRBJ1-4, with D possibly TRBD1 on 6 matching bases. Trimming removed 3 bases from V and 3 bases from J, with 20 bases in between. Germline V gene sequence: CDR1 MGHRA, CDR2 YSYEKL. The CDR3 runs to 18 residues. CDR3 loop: CASSHTPLRGMANEKLFF. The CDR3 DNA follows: TGCGCCAGCAGCCACACCCCGTTGAGGGGGATGGCTAATGAAAAACTGTTTTTT.

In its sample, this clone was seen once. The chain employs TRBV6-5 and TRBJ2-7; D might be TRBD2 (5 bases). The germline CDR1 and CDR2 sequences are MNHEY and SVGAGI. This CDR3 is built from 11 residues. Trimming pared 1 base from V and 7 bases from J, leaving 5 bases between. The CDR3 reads CASSYWEEQYF. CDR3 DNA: TGTGCCAGCAGTTACTGGGAGGAGCAGTACTTC.

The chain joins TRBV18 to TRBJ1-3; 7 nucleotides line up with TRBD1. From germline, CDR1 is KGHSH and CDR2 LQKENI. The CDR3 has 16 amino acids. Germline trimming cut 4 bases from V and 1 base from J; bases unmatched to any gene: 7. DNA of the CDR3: TGTGCCAGCTCACGGGAGACAGGGCTTTCTGGAAACACCATATATTTT. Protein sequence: CASSRETGLSGNTIYF.

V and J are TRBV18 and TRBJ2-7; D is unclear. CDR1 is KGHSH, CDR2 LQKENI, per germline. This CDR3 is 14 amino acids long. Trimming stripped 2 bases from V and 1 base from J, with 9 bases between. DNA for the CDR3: TGTGCCAGCTCACCATGGAGCGAATCCTACGAGCAGTACTTC. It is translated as CASSPWSESYEQYF. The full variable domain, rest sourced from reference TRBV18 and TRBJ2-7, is NAGVMQNPRHLVRRRGQEARLRCSPMKGHSHVYWYRQLPEEGLKFMVYLQKENIIDESGMPKERFSAEFPKEGPSILRIQQVVRGDSAAYFCASSPWSESYEQYFGPGTRLTVT.

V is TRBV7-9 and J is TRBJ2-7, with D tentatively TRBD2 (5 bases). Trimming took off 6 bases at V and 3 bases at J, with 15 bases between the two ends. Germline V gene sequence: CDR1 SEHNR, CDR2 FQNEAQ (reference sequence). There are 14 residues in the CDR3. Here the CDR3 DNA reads TGTGCCAGCAGTTCAGGCTTCGGGGTCTACGAGCAGTACTTC. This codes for CASSSGFGVYEQYF.

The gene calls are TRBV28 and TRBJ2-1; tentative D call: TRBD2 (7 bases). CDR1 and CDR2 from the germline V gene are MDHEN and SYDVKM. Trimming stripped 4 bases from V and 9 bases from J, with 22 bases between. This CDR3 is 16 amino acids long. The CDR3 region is CASSSSSSRGRGEQFF. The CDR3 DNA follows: TGTGCCAGCAGTTCCTCTTCCTCGCGGGGGCGGGGTGAGCAGTTCTTC.

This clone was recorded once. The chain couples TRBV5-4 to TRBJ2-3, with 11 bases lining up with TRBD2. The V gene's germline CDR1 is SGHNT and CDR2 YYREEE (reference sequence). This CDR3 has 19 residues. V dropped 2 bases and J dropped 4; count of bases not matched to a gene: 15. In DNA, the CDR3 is TGTGCCAGCAGCTTTGGTAGCGGGGGGGGCATTAGACGGCCAGATACGCAGTATTTT. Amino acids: CASSFGSGGGIRRPDTQYF.

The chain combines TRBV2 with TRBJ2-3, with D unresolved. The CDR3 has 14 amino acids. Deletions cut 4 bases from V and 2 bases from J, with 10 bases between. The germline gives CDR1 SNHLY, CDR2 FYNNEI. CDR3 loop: CASSASRFTDTQYF. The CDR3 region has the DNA TGTGCCAGCAGTGCCTCCAGGTTCACAGATACGCAGTATTTT.

The CDR3 loop reads CASSPGTDSYGYTF. CDR3 in DNA: TGTGCCAGCTCGCCAGGGACAGATTCATATGGCTACACCTTC. This chain connects TRBV18 to TRBJ1-2, with 7 bases identical to TRBD1. V gave up 6 bases and J gave up 5 bases; unmatched junction bases: 9. CDR3 length: 14 residues. Germline CDR1 KGHSH, CDR2 LQKENI.

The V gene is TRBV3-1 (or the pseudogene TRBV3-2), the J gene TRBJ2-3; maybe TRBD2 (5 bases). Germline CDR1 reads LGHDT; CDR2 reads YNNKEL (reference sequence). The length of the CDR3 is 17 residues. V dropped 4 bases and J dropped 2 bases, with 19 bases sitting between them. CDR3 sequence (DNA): TGTGCCAGCAGCCCGTTCCAGGACCGGAGGACCACAGATACGCAGTATTTT. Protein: CASSPFQDRRTTDTQYF.

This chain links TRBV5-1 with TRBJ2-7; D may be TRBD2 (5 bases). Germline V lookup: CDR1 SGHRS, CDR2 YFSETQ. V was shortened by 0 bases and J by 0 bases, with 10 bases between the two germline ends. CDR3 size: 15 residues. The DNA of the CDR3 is TGCGCCAGCAGCTTGGGCAGGAGGAGCTCCTACGAGCAGTACTTC. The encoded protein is CASSLGRRSSYEQYF. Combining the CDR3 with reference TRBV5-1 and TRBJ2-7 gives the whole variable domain KAGVTQTPRYLIKTRGQQVTLSCSPISGHRSVSWYQQTPGQGLQFLFEYFSETQRNKGNFPGRFSGRQFSNSRSEMNVSTLELGDSALYLCASSLGRRSSYEQYFGPGTRLTVT.

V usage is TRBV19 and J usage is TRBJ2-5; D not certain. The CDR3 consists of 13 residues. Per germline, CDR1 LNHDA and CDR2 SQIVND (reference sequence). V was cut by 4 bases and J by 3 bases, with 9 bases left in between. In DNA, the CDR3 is TGTGCCAGTAGTAAGGCAGGAAAAGAGACCCAGTACTTC. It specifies CASSKAGKETQYF.

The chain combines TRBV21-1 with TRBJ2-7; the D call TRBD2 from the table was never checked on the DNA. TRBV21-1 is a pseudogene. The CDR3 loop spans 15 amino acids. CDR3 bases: TGTGCCAGCAGCAAAGAATCCTCGGCGGGTGACGAGCAGTACTTC. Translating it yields CASSKESSAGDEQYF.

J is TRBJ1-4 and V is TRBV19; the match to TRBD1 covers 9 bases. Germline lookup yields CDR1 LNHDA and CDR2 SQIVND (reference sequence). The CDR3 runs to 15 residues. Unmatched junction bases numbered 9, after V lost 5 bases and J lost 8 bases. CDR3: CASSDQDRGDEKLFF. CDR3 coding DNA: TGTGCCAGTAGTGACCAGGACAGGGGAGACGAAAAACTGTTTTTT. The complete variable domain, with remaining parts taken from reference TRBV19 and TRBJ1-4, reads DGGITQSPKYLFRKEGQNVTLSCEQNLNHDAMYWYRQDPGQGLRLIYYSQIVNDFQKGDIAEGYSVSREKKESFPLTVTSAQKNPTAFYLCASSDQDRGDEKLFFGSGTQLSVL.

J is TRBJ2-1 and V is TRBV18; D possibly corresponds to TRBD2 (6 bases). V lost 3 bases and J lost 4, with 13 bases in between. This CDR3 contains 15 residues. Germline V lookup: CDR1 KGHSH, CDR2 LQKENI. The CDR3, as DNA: TGTGCCAGCTCACCGTCGACTAGGGCTTACAATGAGCAGTTCTTC. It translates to CASSPSTRAYNEQFF.

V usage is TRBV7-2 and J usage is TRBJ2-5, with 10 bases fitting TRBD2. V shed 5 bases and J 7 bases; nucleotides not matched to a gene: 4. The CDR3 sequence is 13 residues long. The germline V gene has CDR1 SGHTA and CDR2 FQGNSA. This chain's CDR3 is CASSAVAGGTQYF. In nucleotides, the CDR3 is TGTGCCAGCAGCGCCGTAGCGGGGGGGACCCAGTACTTC.

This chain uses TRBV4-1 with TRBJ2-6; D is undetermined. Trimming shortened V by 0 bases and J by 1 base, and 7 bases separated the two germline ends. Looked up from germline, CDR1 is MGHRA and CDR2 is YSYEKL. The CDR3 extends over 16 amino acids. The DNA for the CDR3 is TGCGCCAGCAGCCAAGAGGAGTTTTCTGGGGCCAACGTCCTGACTTTC. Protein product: CASSQEEFSGANVLTF.

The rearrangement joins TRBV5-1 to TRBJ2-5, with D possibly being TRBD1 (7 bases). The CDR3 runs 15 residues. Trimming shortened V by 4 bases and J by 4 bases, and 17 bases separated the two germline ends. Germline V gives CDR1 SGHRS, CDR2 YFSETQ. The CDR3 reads CASSGWGQGGETQYF. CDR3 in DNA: TGCGCCAGCAGCGGATGGGGCCAGGGGGGAGAGACCCAGTACTTC.

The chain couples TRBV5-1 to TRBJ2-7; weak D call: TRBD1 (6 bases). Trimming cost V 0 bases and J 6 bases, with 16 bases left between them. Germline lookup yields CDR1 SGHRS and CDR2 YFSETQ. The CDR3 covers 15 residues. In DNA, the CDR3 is TGCGCCAGCAGCTTGGCCTCGGGACAAGTGCGCGAGCAGTACTTC. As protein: CASSLASGQVREQYF.

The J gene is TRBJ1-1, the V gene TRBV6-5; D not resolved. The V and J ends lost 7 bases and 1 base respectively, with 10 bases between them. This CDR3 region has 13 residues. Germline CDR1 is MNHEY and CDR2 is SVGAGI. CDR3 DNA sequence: TGTGCCAGCACTAAACCGGGGAACACTGAAGCTTTCTTT. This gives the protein CASTKPGNTEAFF.